Below are 17 T cell receptor beta chains sequenced from a single sample in a study of tumor and adjacent non-tumor tissue in lung cancer. Three rounds of nested PCR, following a modified ARM-PCR protocol, produced the TCRbeta library. Each CDR3 protein gets one entry after TCRdb re-called the multiplex PCR reads with MiXCR. The sample includes around 100,000 distinct CDR3 sequences, roughly two thirds of them seen just once. This sample's RNA came from whole unsorted tissue. More than 3 cm separated this lung sample from the edge of the tumor. The specimen sequenced was distant non-tumor lung tissue. All receptors derive from a man aged 25 to 40 with non-small cell lung cancer.

On this clonotype: A much larger clone differs from this one at a single base, so this may be a read error. This chain uses TRBV4-1 with TRBJ2-2; D unresolved. The germline V gene encodes CDR1 MGHRA and CDR2 YSYEKL. The CDR3 totals 14 residues. Trimming removed 0 bases at V and 5 bases at J, with 7 bases between. CDR3 DNA: TGCGCCAGCAGCCAAGAAGAAGGGACCGGGGAGCTGTTTTTT. Protein product: CASSQEEGTGELFF.

The table lists this clonotype with a few counts. The chain recombines TRBV4-1 with TRBJ1-4, with D perhaps TRBD1 (5 bases). Germline CDR1 is MGHRA and CDR2 is YSYEKL. Trimming shortened V by 4 bases and J by 8 bases, and 17 bases separated the two germline ends. This CDR3 has 15 amino acids. The CDR3 nucleotides read TGCGCCAGCAGCCCGCTCAGGGAGCGGGAGGAAAAACTGTTTTTT. It translates to CASSPLREREEKLFF.

The chain has TRBV18 and TRBJ2-1; weak D call: TRBD1 (6 bases). There are 14 residues in the CDR3. V lost 0 bases and J lost 10, with 13 bases in between. Germline V gene lookup returns CDR1 KGHSH and CDR2 LQKENI. The CDR3 spells CASSPPGHLGEQFF. CDR3 DNA: TGTGCCAGCTCACCACCGGGACACTTAGGGGAGCAGTTCTTC. Looking up the rest from reference TRBV18 and TRBJ2-1 gives the full variable domain: NAGVMQNPRHLVRRRGQEARLRCSPMKGHSHVYWYRQLPEEGLKFMVYLQKENIIDESGMPKERFSAEFPKEGPSILRIQQVVRGDSAAYFCASSPPGHLGEQFFGPGTRLTVL.

This clonotype was found once. It may be a read error: a sequence one base away is much more abundant. The J gene is TRBJ2-1, the V gene TRBV4-2, with 7 bases matching TRBD2. Germline lookup yields CDR1 LGHNA and CDR2 YNFKEQ. The CDR3 runs 17 residues. The chain's CDR3 is CAGSQDQASGPYNEQFF. CDR3 nucleotide sequence: TGTGCCGGCAGCCAAGATCAGGCTAGCGGACCCTACAATGAGCAGTTCTTC.

The chain links TRBV2 to TRBJ1-5; perhaps TRBD1 as D (6 bases). The V end was cut by 5 bases, the J end by 7 bases, with 12 bases between. The CDR3 is 13 residues long. CDR1 is SNHLY and CDR2 is FYNNEI in the germline V gene. The CDR3 DNA is TGTGCCAGCAGTCCTAGGGGGACGCAGCCCCAGCATTTT. Translating gives CASSPRGTQPQHF.

On this clonotype: This may come from a read error, since a much larger clone is one base off. The rearrangement joins TRBV4-1 to TRBJ1-1, with D unresolved. CDR1 is MGHRA, CDR2 YSYEKL, per germline. The CDR3 sequence is 15 residues long. The chain's CDR3 is CASSQDWAGNTEAYF. DNA for the CDR3: TGCGCCAGCAGCCAAGATTGGGCGGGGAACACTGAAGCTTACTTT.

As for this clonotype: At one end, the junction sequence differs from germline, possibly due to a read error. The rearrangement links TRBV11-3 to TRBJ2-1; no definite D call. Germline CDR1 SGHNT, CDR2 YENEEA. This CDR3 has 13 amino acids. The CDR3 here is CASSPTPGNELLF. CDR3 nucleotide sequence: TGTGCCAGCAGCCCCACGCCTGGCAATGAGCTGCTCTTC.

On this clonotype: Germline and junction disagree at one end, which may indicate a read error. V usage is TRBV29-1 and J usage is TRBJ2-6; unclear D gene. The CDR3 covers 12 residues. CDR1 is SQVTM, CDR2 ANQGSEA, per germline. The CDR3, as DNA: TGCAGCGTTGAGGCTAGGGCCAACGTCTTGACTTTC. It codes for CSVEARANVLTF. The full variable domain, rest sourced from reference TRBV29-1 and TRBJ2-6, is SAVISQKPSRDICQRGTSLTIQCQVDSQVTMMFWYRQQPGQSLTLIATANQGSEATYESGFVIDKFPISRPNLTFSTLTVSNMSPEDSSIYLCSVEARANVLTFGAGSRLTVL.

Worth noting for this clonotype: One junction end disagrees with the germline gene, perhaps due to a read error. The chain carries TRBV6-6 and TRBJ2-5, with 9 bases aligning to TRBD1. The germline V gene encodes CDR1 MNHNY and CDR2 SVGAGI (reference sequence). This CDR3 comprises 14 residues. The chain's CDR3 is CDSSFLTGGETQYF. In DNA form, the CDR3 reads TGTGACAGCAGTTTTTTGACAGGGGGTGAGACCCAGTACTTC.

This clonotype was found many times. CDR3 DNA sequence: TGTGCCAGCAGCTCCGGTGGGGAGGGCGAGCAGTACTTC. As protein: CASSSGGEGEQYF. The chain combines TRBV5-4 with TRBJ2-7; 7 bases align to TRBD2. Germline loops: CDR1 SGHNT, CDR2 YYREEE (reference sequence). The V and J ends lost 3 bases and 6 bases, in that order; junction bases with no gene match: 6. The CDR3 has 13 amino acids.

The V call is TRBV20-1, the J call TRBJ2-3, with 8 bases aligning to TRBD2. Looked up from germline, CDR1 is DFQATT and CDR2 is SNEGSKA (reference sequence). The junction had 3 bases not matched to a gene; V was cut back by 6 bases and J by 4 bases. CDR3 length equals 12 residues. The CDR3 loop reads CSASGGPDTQYF. CDR3 bases: TGCAGTGCATCGGGAGGGCCAGATACGCAGTATTTT.

A word on this clonotype: One junction end does not reproduce the germline sequence, and a read error may be involved. V usage is TRBV29-1 and J usage is TRBJ1-1; D is possibly TRBD1 (5 bases). From germline, CDR1 is SQVTM and CDR2 ANQGSEA. The CDR3 is 14 amino acids. CDR3 DNA sequence: TGTAGCGTGGTGGGAGGGGCCTTGGACACTGAAGCTTTCTTT. Protein product: CSVVGGALDTEAFF.

In the case of this clonotype: Here the CDR3 omits its conserved ending phenylalanine or tryptophan, so a read error is the likely source. The DNA is left out, because the CDR3 cannot be placed on it with certainty; the CDR3 is given as TCRdb lists it. The chain's CDR3 is CASGRTCGSGNEHYY. The chain joins TRBV12-3 or TRBV12-4 to TRBJ2-7; TRBD2 is the table's D call, not checked against the DNA. The CDR3 numbers 15 amino acids, ends counted.

As to this clonotype: A read error may be the cause here, since a much bigger clone is one base away. V is TRBV12-3 or TRBV12-4 and J is TRBJ2-7, with 10 bases that match TRBD1. CDR3 length: 14 residues. V trimming: 6 bases; J trimming: 3 bases; junction bases outside the gene matches: 5. CDR3 region: CASSWGQGSYEQYF. CDR3 in DNA: TGTGCCAGCAGCTGGGGACAGGGGAGCTACGAGCAGTACTTC.

With regard to this clonotype: The conserved phenylalanine or tryptophan is not found at the CDR3 terminus, so this likely reflects a read error. This chain links TRBV11-1 with TRBJ2-2; 9 positions match TRBD2. The CDR3 runs 18 residues. In germline, CDR1 is SGHAT, CDR2 FQDESV (reference sequence). CDR3 sequence: CAGSLRSAGGPGTGELFS. The CDR3 DNA follows: TGTGCCGGCAGCTTACGGTCAGCGGGGGGCCCGGGCACCGGGGAGCTGTTTTCT.

With respect to this clonotype: The junction and the germline gene differ at one end; a read error may be behind it. This rearrangement joins TRBV13 to TRBJ2-7; 7 nucleotides align to TRBD1. Germline V gene data show CDR1 as PRHDT and CDR2 as FYEKMQ (reference sequence). This CDR3 has 13 residues. The CDR3 region has the DNA TGTGCCAGCAGCCTAAGACAGGGCCCCAAGCAATACTTC. Amino acid sequence: CASSLRQGPKQYF.

As regards this clonotype: A much larger clone is a single base away; this may be a read error. The rearrangement links TRBV11-2 to TRBJ1-6; TRBD1 is a possible D gene (5 bases). The CDR3 spans 15 residues. Germline lookup yields CDR1 SGHAT and CDR2 FQNNGV. V lost 9 bases and J 4 bases, leaving 16 bases between the germline ends. CDR3 nucleotide sequence: TGTGCCAGGAGCCCTGACAGTGGGTATAATTCACCCCTCCACTTT. Amino acid sequence: CARSPDSGYNSPLHF.